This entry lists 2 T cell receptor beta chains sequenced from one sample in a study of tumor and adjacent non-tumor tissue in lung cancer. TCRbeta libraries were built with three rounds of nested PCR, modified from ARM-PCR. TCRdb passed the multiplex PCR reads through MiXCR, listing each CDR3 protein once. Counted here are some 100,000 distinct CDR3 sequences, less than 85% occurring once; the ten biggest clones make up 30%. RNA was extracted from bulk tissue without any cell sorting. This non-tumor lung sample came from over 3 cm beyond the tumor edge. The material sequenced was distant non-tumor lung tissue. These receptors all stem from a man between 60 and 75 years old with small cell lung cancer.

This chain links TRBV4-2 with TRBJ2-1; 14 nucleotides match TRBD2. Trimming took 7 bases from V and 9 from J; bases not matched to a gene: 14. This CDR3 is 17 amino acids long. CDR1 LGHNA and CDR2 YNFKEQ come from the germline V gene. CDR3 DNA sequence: TGTGCCAGCAATCCTCGGAGCCTGACTAGCGGGAGGGGTGAGCAGTTCTTC. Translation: CASNPRSLTSGRGEQFF.

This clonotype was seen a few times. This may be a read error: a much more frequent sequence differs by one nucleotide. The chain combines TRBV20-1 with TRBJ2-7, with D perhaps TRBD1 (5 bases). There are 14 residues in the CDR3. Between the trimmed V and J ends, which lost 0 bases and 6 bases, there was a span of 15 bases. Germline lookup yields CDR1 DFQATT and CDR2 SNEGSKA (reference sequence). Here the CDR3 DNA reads TGCAGTGCTAGAGATCAGAGCCTGGGGCGCGAGCAGTACTTC. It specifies CSARDQSLGREQYF.